This T cell receptor beta chain was obtained from a study of T cells in Graves' hyperthyroidism and ophthalmopathy (dated by TCRdb to about 2019). With regard to the full study: Peripheral blood was collected at initial diagnosis, before any treatment. Following sampling, methimazole starting at 30 mg daily was given to hyperthyroidism patients, and high-dose intravenous methylprednisolone was given to ophthalmopathy patients. The study also compared thyroid tissue and blood T-cell repertoires from about 6 Graves' hyperthyroidism patients. The roughly 100 discovery patients were randomly divided into training and test sets at a 7:3 ratio. The paper reports TCR Vbeta CDR3 sequencing of some 140 peripheral blood samples: 40 or so ophthalmopathy, about 75 hyperthyroidism and around 17 progressor patients. A discovery cohort of about 95 patients, roughly 43 with Graves' ophthalmopathy and about 58 with stable Graves' hyperthyroidism, was used to find distinguishing TCR V-J signatures. Whether ophthalmopathy could be predicted prospectively was tested in an independent validation cohort made up of under 20 hyperthyroidism patients plus 17 patients who later progressed to ophthalmopathy. The research as a whole found: In cross-validation, a model built on a 13 V-J signature told ophthalmopathy apart from stable hyperthyroidism with under 90% sensitivity and around 81% specificity, and in testing the same model reached 80%/75%. Sample size was not statistically predetermined, and blinding of investigators to group allocation was not performed. Most expanded thyroid clonotypes (frequency above 0.001) were also found in blood, which suggests that blood repertoires may mirror thyroid immune responses. During validation, the model predicted progression to ophthalmopathy a median of around 6 months ahead of onset, with just under 71% sensitivity and about 72% specificity.

The TCR beta CDR3 regions were amplified from RNA transcripts. The first round of RT-PCR for the TCR CDR3 was performed with the HTBI primer set and the Qiagen OneStep RT-PCR kit. The libraries were constructed in a second round of multiplex PCR and then size-selected and purified. Sequencing of the libraries was done on an Illumina HiSeq2000 using paired-end 100 bp reads. Regarding the original processing steps: SOAPnuke was used to process the raw data, removing reads that contained adapters or uncalled bases, had a mean Phred below 15, or lacked an exact match to the constant primer or identifier. COPE v1.2.5 was used to merge high-quality paired reads, and clonotypes were defined as unique nucleotide sequences. MiTCR v1.1 was used to align the clonotypes against IMGT TRBV, TRBD and TRBJ reference segments. Only V-J combinations with frequency above 0.0001, covering 99% to 99.2% of repertoires, were analysed. The TCS score was defined as F50 (clonal expansion) divided by E x V (chaos), with BLOSUM62-based TCRdist calculated between CDR3 peptides within each V-J. Welch's t-statistics and random forest reduced 450 to 600 V-J features to 13, which were used in a naive Bayes classifier (R e1071). The public reads were quality trimmed at Q25 with fastp and then assembled into clones with MiXCR by TCRdb, keeping productive beta chains. CDR3 protein duplicates are merged, each entry listing the most common genes and DNA. None of the V and J calls come from the authors' own analysis; TCRdb made them. This sample is represented by 350,000 to 400,000 distinct CDR3 sequences; approximately 19% of them were singletons. The biggest ten clones account for 3.7% of the sample.

The germline V gene gives CDR1 as ENHRY and CDR2 as SYGVKD. Counted from cysteine to phenylalanine, this CDR3 has 15 amino acids. Only the CDR3 DNA stays, 45 bases, in frame from base 1. The germline V end is reduced by 4 bases and the J end by 2 bases; junction bases left unmatched: 6. A patient counted as having stable Graves' hyperthyroidism if no progression to ophthalmopathy occurred over 18 months of follow-up. The hyperthyroidism patients were between 18 and 65 years old and newly diagnosed, with a disease duration of less than 2 months. Any patient with an uncontrolled infection, another autoimmune disease, pregnancy or lactation was excluded. Diagnoses relied on clinical symptoms, serum thyroxine and TRAb, thyroid ultrasound and orbital computed tomography. PBMCs were separated from under 12 ml of fresh peripheral blood using Ficoll-Paque density gradient centrifugation. Total RNA was extracted using Trizol reagent, and RNA quality was assessed on an Agilent 2100 Bioanalyzer.

This clonotype was observed many times. No cognate antigen has been identified for it. The sample holds no much larger clone one base away, and base qualities are not on file. The sequencing input was blood. This chain joins TRBV10-3 to TRBJ2-7, with 9 bases in between that match TRBD2. This receptor was taken from a woman aged 18-35 years with Graves' hyperthyroidism. The CDR3 corresponds to CAISGSGGRTYEQYF. The DNA is TGTGCCATCAGTGGTAGCGGGGGACGAACCTACGAGCAGTACTTC.